The entry below gives a single T cell receptor beta chain sequence along with its context. Its target is unknown. CDR1 is SGHRS, CDR2 YFSETQ, per germline. CDR3 length: 14 residues. V dropped 6 bases and J dropped 4 bases, with 15 bases sitting between them. This sample was taken from a study of cytomegalovirus exposure and HLA in healthy donors. Study-wide results and limits: Roughly 170 TCR beta chains were listed as cytomegalovirus-associated. A likely sequencing artifact accounted for one observed cluster of highly shared sequence variants. Certain indistinguishable V segments, among them TRBV6-2 and TRBV6-3, were excluded.

Healthy bone marrow donors made up the donors. The PCR contained 60 Vbeta and 13 Jbeta primers. Assay: immunoSEQ multiplex PCR; the TCRdb copy retains only in-frame clones and omits some. The data show 100,000 to 150,000 clones, 72% seen once. Sequencing was performed on PBMCs. V usage is TRBV5-1 and J usage is TRBJ2-3; a weak D match, TRBD2 (6 bases). This TCR came from a man aged 45-65 years in good health and CMV-seropositive. This CDR3 is CASKSGSHPDTQYF. CDR3 in DNA: TGCGCCAGCAAGAGCGGGTCACACCCAGATACGCAGTATTTT.